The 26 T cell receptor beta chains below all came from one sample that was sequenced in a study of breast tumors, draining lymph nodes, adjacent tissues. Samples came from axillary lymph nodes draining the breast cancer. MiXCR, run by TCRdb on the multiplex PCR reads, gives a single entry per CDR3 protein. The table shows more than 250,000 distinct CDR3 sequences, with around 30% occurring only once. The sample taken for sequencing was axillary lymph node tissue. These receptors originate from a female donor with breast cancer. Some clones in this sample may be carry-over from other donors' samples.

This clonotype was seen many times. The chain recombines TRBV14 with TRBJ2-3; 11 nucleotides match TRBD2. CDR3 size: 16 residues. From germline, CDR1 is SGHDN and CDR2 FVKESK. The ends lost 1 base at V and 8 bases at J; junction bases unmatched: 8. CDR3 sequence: CASSQVLAGAGGTQYF. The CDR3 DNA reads TGTGCCAGCAGCCAAGTACTAGCGGGAGCGGGGGGTACGCAGTATTTT.

The CDR3 spells CATSDRDRGFGETQHF. In nucleotides, the CDR3 is TGTGCCACCAGTGACCGGGACAGGGGGTTTGGGGAGACCCAGCATTTT. The V and J genes are TRBV24-1 and TRBJ1-5; 11 nucleotides line up with TRBD1. This CDR3 is 16 amino acids long. J lost 11 bases, V lost 4 bases, and 12 bases had no gene match. In germline, CDR1 is KGHDR, CDR2 SFDVKD.

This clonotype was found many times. The CDR3 nucleotides are TGTGCCATCAGTGCACAGGGCCGGGCCGGGGAGCTGTTTTTT. Translation gives CAISAQGRAGELFF. V is TRBV10-3 and J is TRBJ2-2; TRBD1 is a possible D gene (6 bases). CDR3 length equals 14 residues. V was trimmed by 4 bases and J by 6 bases, leaving 12 bases between them. Germline-derived CDR1 and CDR2 are ENHRY and SYGVKD.

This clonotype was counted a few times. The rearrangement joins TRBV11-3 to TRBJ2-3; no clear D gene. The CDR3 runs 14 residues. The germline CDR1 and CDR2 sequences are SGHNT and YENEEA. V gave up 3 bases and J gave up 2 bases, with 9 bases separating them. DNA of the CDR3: TGTGCCAGCAGCTTCTCCAGACCCACAGATACGCAGTATTTT. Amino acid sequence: CASSFSRPTDTQYF.

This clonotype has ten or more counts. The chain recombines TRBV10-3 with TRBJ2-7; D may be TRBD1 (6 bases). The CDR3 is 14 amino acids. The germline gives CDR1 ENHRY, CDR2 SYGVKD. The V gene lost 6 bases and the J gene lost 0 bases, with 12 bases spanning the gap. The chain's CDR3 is CAIRRTGSSYEQYF. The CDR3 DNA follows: TGTGCCATCAGGCGTACAGGGAGCTCCTACGAGCAGTACTTC.

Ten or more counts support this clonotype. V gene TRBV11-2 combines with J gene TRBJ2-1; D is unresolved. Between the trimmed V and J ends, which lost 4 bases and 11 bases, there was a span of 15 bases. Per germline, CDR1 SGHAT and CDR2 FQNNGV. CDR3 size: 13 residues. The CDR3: CASSSPYPGKQFF. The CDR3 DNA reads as TGTGCCAGCAGCTCACCCTACCCAGGCAAGCAGTTCTTC.

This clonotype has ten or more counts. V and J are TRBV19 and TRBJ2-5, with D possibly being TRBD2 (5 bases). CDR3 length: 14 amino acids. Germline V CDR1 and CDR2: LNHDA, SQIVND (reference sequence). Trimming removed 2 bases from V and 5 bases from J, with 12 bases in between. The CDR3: CASSISPGLETQYF. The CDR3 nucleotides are TGTGCCAGTAGTATAAGCCCAGGACTGGAGACCCAGTACTTC.

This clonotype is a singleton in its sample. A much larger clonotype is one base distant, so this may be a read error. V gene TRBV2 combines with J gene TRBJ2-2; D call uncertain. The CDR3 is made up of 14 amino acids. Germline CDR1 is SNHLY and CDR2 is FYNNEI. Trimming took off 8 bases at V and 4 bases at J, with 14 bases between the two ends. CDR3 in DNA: TGTGCCAGCGGTTTAGGTCTTTTCACCGGGGAGCTGTTTTTT. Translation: CASGLGLFTGELFF.

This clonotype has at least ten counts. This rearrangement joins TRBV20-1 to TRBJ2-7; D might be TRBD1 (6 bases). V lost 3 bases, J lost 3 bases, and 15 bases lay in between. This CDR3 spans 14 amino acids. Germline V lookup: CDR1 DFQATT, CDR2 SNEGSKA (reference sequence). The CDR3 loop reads CSASRSQGNYEQYF. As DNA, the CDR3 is TGCAGTGCTAGTAGGAGTCAGGGGAACTACGAGCAGTACTTC.

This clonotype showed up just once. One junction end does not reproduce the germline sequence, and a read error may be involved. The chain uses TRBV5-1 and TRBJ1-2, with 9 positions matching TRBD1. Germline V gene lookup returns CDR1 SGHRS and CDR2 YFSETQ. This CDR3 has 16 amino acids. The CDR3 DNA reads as TGCGCCGGCAGCTTCGAGGGGACAGGGTACTTCTATGGCTACACCTTC. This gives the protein CAGSFEGTGYFYGYTF.

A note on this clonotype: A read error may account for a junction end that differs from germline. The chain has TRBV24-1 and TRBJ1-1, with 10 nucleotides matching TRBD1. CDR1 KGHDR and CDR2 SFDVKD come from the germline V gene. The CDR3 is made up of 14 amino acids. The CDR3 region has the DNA TGTGCCACCCAGCCGGGACAGGGGAACACTGAAGCCTTCTTT. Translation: CATQPGQGNTEAFF.

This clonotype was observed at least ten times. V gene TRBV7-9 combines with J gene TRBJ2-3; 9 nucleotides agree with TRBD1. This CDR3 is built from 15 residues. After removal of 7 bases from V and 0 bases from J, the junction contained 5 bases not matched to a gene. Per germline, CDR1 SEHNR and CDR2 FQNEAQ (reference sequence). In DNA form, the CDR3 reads TGTGCCAGCATAACAGGGGGCCTTAGCACAGATACGCAGTATTTT. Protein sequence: CASITGGLSTDTQYF.

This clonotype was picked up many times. CDR3 residues: CASSFGLAGSTDTQYF. The CDR3 DNA is TGTGCCAGCAGCTTTGGACTAGCGGGTTCCACAGATACGCAGTATTTT. This chain joins TRBV7-3 and TRBJ2-3; 11 positions agree with TRBD2. CDR1 SGHTA and CDR2 FQGTGA come from the germline V gene. The junction had 4 bases not matched to a gene; V was cut back by 3 bases and J by 2 bases. The CDR3 runs to 16 residues.

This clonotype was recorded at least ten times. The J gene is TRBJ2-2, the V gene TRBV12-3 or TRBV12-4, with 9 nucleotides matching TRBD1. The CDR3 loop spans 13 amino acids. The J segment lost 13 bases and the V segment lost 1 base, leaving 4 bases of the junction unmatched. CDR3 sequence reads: CASSLGGQGRLFF. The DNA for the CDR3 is TGTGCCAGCAGTTTAGGGGGACAGGGAAGGCTGTTTTTT.

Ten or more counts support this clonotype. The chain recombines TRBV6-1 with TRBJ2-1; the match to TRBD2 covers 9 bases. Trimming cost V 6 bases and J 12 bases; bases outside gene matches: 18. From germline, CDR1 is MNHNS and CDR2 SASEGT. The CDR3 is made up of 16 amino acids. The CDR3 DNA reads TGTGCCAGCAGAGGAGGGGTTGGGACTAGCAATACTCGGCAGTTCTTC. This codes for CASRGGVGTSNTRQFF.

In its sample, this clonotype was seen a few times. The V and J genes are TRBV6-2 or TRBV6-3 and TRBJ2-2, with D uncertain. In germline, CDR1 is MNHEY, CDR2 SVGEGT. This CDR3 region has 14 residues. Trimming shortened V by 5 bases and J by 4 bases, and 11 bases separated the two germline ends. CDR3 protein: CASSPYIGTGELFF. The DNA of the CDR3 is TGTGCCAGCAGTCCCTACATTGGCACCGGGGAGCTGTTTTTT.

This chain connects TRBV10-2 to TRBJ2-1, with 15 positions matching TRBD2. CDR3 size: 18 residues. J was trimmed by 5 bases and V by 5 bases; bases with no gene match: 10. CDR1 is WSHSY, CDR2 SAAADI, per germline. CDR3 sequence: CASSHQGLAGGPHNEQFF. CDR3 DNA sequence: TGCGCCAGCAGTCACCAGGGACTAGCGGGAGGTCCCCACAATGAGCAGTTCTTC.

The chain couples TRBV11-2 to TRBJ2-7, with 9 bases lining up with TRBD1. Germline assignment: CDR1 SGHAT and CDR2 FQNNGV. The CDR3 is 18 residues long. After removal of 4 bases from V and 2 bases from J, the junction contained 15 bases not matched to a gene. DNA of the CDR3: TGTGCCAGCAGCTCCCGGCTATCCGGGACAGGGTTCCCCTACGAGCAGTACTTC. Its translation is CASSSRLSGTGFPYEQYF.

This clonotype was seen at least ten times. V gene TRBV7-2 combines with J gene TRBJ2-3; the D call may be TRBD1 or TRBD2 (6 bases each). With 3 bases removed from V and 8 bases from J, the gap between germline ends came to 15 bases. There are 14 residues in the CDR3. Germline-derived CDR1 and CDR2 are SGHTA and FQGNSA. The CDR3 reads CASSLDRSRGTQYF. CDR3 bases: TGTGCCAGCAGCTTGGACAGATCGCGGGGTACGCAGTATTTT.

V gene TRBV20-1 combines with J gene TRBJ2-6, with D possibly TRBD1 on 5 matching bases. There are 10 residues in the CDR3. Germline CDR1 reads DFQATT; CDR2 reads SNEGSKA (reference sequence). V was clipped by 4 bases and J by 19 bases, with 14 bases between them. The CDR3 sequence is CSANGAEATF. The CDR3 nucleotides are TGCAGTGCTAATGGGGCCGAAGCTACTTTC.

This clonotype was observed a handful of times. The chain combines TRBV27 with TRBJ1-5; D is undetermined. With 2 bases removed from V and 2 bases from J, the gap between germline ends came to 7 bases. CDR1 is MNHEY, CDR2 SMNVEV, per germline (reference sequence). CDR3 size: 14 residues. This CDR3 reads CASSLVLGNQPQHF. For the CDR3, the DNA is TGTGCCAGCAGTTTAGTTTTGGGCAATCAGCCCCAGCATTTT.

CDR3 DNA: TGTGCCAGTAGTATAAAGCGGGCCTACAATGAGCAGTATTTT. As protein: CASSIKRAYNEQYF. The genes are TRBV19 and TRBJ2-3; a possible D gene is TRBD2 (6 bases). CDR1 is LNHDA and CDR2 is SQIVND in the germline V gene (reference sequence). The CDR3 runs to 14 residues. V was shortened by 2 bases and J by 11 bases, with 17 bases between the two germline ends.

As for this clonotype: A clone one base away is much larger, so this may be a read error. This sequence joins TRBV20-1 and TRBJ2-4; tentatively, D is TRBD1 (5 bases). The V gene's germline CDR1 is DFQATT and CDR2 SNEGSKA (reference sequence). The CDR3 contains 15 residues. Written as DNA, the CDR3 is TGCAGTGCCCTATCAGGGCGATCAGCCAAAAACATTCCGTACTTC. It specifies CSALSGRSAKNIPYF.

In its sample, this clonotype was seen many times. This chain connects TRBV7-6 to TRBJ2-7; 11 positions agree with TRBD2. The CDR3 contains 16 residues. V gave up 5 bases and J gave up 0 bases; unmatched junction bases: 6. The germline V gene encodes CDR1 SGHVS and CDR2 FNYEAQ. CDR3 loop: CASSPTSGTVSYEQYF. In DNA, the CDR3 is TGTGCCAGCAGCCCGACTAGCGGGACTGTCTCCTACGAGCAGTACTTC.

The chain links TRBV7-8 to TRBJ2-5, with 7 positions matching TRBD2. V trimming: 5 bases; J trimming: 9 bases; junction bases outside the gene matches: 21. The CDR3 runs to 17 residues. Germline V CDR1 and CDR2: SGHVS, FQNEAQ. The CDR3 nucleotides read TGTGCCAGCAGCCAAGATCGATCCAGCGGGATGTCTAAGCCCCAGTACTTC. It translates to CASSQDRSSGMSKPQYF.

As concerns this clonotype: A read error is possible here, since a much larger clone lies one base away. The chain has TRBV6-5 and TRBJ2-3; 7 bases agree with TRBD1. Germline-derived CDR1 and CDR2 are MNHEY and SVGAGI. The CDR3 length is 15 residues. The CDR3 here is CASTLTGRPTDTRYF. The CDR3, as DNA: TGTGCCAGCACTCTGACAGGGCGGCCCACGGATACGCGGTATTTT.